This TCR beta chain came from a study of blood T cell repertoires in COVID-19 (dated by TCRdb to 2020 to 2021). Background for the entire study: Collaborator samples came from the United States, Italy and Spain and covered acute and convalescent phases of COVID-19. The prospective study material was composed of cDNA or gDNA derived from T cells, B-cell-depleted T cells, or PBMCs. The dataset comprised deeply sampled blood TCRbeta repertoires from subjects exposed to, actively infected with, or recovered from COVID-19. The repertoires were released in a freely available public database meant as a resource for research on the immune response to SARS-CoV-2. Samples came from the ongoing ImmuneRACE study (first 160 participants) plus 1,254 subjects from 6 global collaborators. A de-identified subject ID, COVID-19 status, age in years and sex were almost always included in the sample metadata. Where available, HLA class I and class II types were taken from metadata supplied by the sample provider and were not determined by assay-based typing. Points the paper makes about the study in general: The amount of clinical and demographic metadata varied by source and participant and was provided uncurated.

In the prospective study, participants were roughly 18 to 95 years old, resided in approximately 22 geographic areas of the United States, and were enrolled through a virtual design. In the prospective study, participants were assigned to cohorts based on the clinical history participants reported in a screening survey and a study questionnaire. Exposed participants had been in contact, within 2 weeks of entering the study, with a person who had a PCR-confirmed or clinician-diagnosed case of COVID-19. In the prospective study, whole blood, serum and a nasopharyngeal or oropharyngeal swab were collected from each participant by mobile phlebotomists. Prospective study participants could optionally give additional blood draws and questionnaires over an approximately 2-month period. Before DNA extraction, blood samples from the prospective study were shipped at room temperature or frozen. TCRbeta CDR3 regions were amplified from genomic DNA by means of the immunoSEQ Assay, a bias-controlled multiplex PCR. As for how the authors treated the data: The number of nucleated cells in each sample was estimated by amplification of reference gene primers within the assay. Sequence reads were collapsed and filtered to measure the absolute abundance of every unique TCRbeta CDR3 rearrangement. For each sample, productive Simpson clonality was calculated as the square root of Simpson's diversity index across productive rearrangements. TCRdb took this table from immuneACCESS and kept in-frame rearrangements with V and J called. Such tables lack part of the clones; where checked against another copy, unresolved V genes explain under half of the gap, and the rest is unexplained. V, J and clone size reflect that table, while D and trimming were determined from the DNA. This sample is represented by fewer than 250,000 clones; roughly 88% of them were singletons. The top ten clonotypes cover over 3.5% of the sample.

As for this clone: This receptor's antigen is unknown. Nothing much larger sits one base from this clone, and base qualities are not available.

Spanning cysteine to phenylalanine, the CDR3 consists of 15 amino acids. Only CDR3 DNA remains: 45 bases, in frame from the first base. The V end loses 2 bases and the J end loses 2 bases, and a stretch of 12 bases separates them. Taken from the germline V gene, the CDR1 and CDR2 loops are SNHLY and FYNNEI. The sequenced sample consisted of PBMCs or T cells enriched from blood (not recorded which). This TCR came from a woman aged 25 to 45 who had been exposed to COVID-19. The chain uses TRBV2 and TRBJ1-1; a tentative D call is TRBD1 (5 bases match). The nucleotide sequence is TGTGCCAGCAGTGAAAGTGGGGCAATCAACACTGAAGCTTTCTTT. Protein translation: CASSESGAINTEAFF.